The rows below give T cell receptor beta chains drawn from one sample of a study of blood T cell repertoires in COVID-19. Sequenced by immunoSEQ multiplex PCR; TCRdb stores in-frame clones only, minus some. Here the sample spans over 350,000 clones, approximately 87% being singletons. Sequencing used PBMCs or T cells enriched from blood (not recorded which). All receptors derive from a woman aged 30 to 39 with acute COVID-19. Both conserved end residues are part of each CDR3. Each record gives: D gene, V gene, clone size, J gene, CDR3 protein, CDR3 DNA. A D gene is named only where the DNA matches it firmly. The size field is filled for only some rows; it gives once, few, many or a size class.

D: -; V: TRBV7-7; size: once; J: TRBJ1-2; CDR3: CASSLDIWGYTF; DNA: TGTGCCAGCAGCTTAGACATATGGGGCTACACCTTC
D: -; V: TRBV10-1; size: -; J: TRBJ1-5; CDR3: CASSPKQGQPQHF; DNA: TGCGCCAGCAGTCCAAAACAGGGTCAGCCCCAGCATTTT
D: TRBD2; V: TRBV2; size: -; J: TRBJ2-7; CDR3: CASTPWAGTSASEQYF; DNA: TGTGCCAGCACCCCATGGGCCGGGACTAGCGCTTCCGAGCAGTACTTC
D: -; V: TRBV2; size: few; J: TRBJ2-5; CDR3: CASSPPDRSKETQYF; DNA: TGTGCCAGCAGTCCCCCCGACAGGAGCAAAGAGACCCAGTACTTC
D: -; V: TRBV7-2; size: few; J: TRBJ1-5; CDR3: CASSSFDSQPQHF; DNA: TGTGCCAGCAGCTCCTTTGACAGCCAGCCCCAGCATTTT
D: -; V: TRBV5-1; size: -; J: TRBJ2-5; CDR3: CASSLRDLETQYF; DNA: TGCGCCAGCAGCTTGAGGGACTTGGAGACCCAGTACTTC
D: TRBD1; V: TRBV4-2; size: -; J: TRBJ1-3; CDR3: CASSQDLTGTGNTIYF; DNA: TGTGCCAGCAGCCAGGACCTGACAGGGACTGGAAACACCATATATTTT
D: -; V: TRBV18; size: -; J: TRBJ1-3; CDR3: CASSPFREAGNTIYF; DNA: TGTGCCAGCTCACCATTCCGGGAAGCTGGAAACACCATATATTTT
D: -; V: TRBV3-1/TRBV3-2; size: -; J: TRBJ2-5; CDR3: CASSPPWRGQETQYF; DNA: TGTGCCAGCAGCCCCCCGTGGCGGGGCCAAGAGACCCAGTACTTC
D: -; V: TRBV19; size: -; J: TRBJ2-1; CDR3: CASSEISYNEQFF; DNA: TGTGCCAGTAGCGAGATCTCCTACAATGAGCAGTTCTTC
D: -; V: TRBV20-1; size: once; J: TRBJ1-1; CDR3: CSASAVRARTEAFF; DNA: TGCAGTGCTAGTGCCGTCAGGGCTAGAACTGAAGCTTTCTTT
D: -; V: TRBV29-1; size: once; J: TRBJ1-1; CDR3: CSVDGDNRITEAFF; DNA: TGCAGCGTTGACGGGGACAACCGTATTACTGAAGCTTTCTTT
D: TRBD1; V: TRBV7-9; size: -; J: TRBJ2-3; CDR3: CASSLPRTGDTDTQYF; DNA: TGTGCCAGCAGCTTACCGAGAACAGGGGACACAGATACGCAGTATTTT
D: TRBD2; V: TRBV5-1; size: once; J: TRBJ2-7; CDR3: CASSRRVTEGSGDEQYF; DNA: TGCGCCAGCAGCCGGCGGGTGACTGAAGGGAGCGGGGACGAGCAGTACTTC
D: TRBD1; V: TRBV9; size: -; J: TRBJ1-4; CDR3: CASSVGDRAATNEKLFF; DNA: TGTGCCAGCAGCGTAGGCGACAGGGCTGCAACTAATGAAAAACTGTTTTTT
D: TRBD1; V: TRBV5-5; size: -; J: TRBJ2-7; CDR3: CASSGTEDWGYEQYF; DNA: TGTGCCAGCAGCGGGACAGAGGATTGGGGATACGAGCAGTACTTC
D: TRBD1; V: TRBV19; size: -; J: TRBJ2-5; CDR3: CASSKGQGIGRQETQYF; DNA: TGTGCCAGTAGTAAAGGACAGGGGATCGGTCGCCAAGAGACCCAGTACTTC
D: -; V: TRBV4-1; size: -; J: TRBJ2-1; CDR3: CASSPHYDYNEQFF; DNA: TGCGCCAGCAGCCCCCACTATGACTACAATGAGCAGTTCTTC
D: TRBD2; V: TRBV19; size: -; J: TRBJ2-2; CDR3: CASSIYQRGGRGELFF; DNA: TGTGCCAGTAGTATTTACCAGCGGGGGGGCCGCGGGGAGCTGTTTTTT
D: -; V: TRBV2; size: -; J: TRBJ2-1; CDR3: CASRSGTSSYNEQFF; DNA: TGTGCCAGCAGATCAGGGACTTCCTCCTACAATGAGCAGTTCTTC
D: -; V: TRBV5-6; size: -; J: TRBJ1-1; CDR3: CASSLRQPVTEAFF; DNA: TGTGCCAGCAGCCTAAGACAGCCTGTCACTGAAGCTTTCTTT
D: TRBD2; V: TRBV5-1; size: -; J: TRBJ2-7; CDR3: CASSLEGLAYYEQYF; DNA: TGCGCCAGCAGCTTGGAAGGACTAGCGTACTACGAGCAGTACTTC
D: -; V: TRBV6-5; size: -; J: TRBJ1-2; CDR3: CASRKTGSNYGYTF; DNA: TGTGCCAGCAGGAAGACAGGATCTAACTATGGCTACACCTTC
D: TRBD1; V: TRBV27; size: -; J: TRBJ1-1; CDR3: CASSLRTGGNTEAFF; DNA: TGTGCCAGCAGTTTACGGACAGGGGGTAACACTGAAGCTTTCTTT
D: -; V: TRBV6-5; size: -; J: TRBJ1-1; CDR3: CASSYSGFTEAFF; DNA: TGTGCCAGCAGTTACTCCGGGTTCACTGAAGCTTTCTTT
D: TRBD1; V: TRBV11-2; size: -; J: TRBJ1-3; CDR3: CASSLSPPDRGIRNTIYF; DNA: TGTGCCAGCAGCTTATCCCCACCCGACAGGGGGATTCGGAACACCATATATTTT
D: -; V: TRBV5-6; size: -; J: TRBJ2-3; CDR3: CASSPRQALTDTQYF; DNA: TGTGCCAGCAGCCCCAGACAGGCCCTCACAGATACGCAGTATTTT
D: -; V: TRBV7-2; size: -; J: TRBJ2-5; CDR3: CASSLRAGSETQYF; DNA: TGTGCCAGCAGCTTACGGGCAGGGTCAGAGACCCAGTACTTC
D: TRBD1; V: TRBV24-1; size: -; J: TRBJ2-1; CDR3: CATSDLGGQGGYNEQFF; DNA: TGTGCCACCAGTGATTTGGGGGGACAGGGGGGCTACAATGAGCAGTTCTTC
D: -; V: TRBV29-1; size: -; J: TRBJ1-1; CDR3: CSVGRGTEAFF; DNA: TGCAGCGTTGGGCGGGGGACTGAAGCTTTCTTT
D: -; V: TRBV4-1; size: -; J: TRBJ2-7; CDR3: CASSQPGDYEQYF; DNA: TGCGCCAGCAGCCAACCGGGGGATTACGAGCAGTACTTC
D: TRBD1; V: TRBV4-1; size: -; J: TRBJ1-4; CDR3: CASSHLRGQGTATNEKLFF; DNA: TGCGCCAGCAGCCACCTTCGGGGACAGGGAACCGCAACTAATGAAAAACTGTTTTTT
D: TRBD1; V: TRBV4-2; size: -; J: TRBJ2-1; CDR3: CASSQETGTYNEQFF; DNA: TGTGCCAGCAGCCAAGAGACAGGGACCTACAATGAGCAGTTCTTC
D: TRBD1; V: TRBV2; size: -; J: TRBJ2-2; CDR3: CASSIRDSDTGELFF; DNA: TGTGCCAGCAGTATCCGGGACAGCGATACCGGGGAGCTGTTTTTT
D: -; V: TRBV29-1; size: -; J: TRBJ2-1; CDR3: CSVEVAGSSYNEQFF; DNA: TGCAGCGTTGAAGTGGCGGGGAGCTCCTACAATGAGCAGTTCTTC
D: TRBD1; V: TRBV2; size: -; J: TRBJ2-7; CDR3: CASRGAGGLSYEQYF; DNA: TGTGCCAGCAGAGGGGCAGGGGGCCTGTCCTACGAGCAGTACTTC
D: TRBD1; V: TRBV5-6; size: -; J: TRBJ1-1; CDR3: CASSRDRGITEAFF; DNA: TGTGCCAGCAGCCGGGACAGGGGCATCACTGAAGCTTTCTTT
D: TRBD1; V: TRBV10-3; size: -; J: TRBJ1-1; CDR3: CAITAGTGGTEAFF; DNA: TGTGCCATCACCGCCGGGACAGGGGGCACTGAAGCTTTCTTT
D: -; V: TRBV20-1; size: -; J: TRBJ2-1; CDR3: CSARGPNEQFF; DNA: TGCAGTGCTAGGGGGCCCAATGAGCAGTTCTTC
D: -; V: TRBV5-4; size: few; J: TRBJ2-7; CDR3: CASPMPRLGRPTYYEQYF; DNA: TGTGCCAGCCCTATGCCGCGACTAGGCAGACCCACCTACTACGAGCAGTACTTC
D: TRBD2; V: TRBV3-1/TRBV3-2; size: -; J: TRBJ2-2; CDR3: CASSRSTSGGRTGELFF; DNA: TGTGCCAGCAGCCGGTCGACTAGCGGGGGCAGAACCGGGGAGCTGTTTTTT